The 6 T cell receptor beta chains listed next were all sequenced from one sample in a study of cytomegalovirus exposure and HLA in healthy donors. Both 60 Vbeta primers and 13 Jbeta primers went into the PCR. The repertoire was sequenced with immunoSEQ multiplex PCR; TCRdb's copy has only in-frame clones and lacks some. This table has around 160,000 clones, around 80% appearing once. The specimen was PBMCs. The receptors come from a male donor in good health and CMV-seronegative.

This chain uses TRBV30 with TRBJ1-5; TRBD1 matches at 10 bases. The germline V gene has CDR1 GTSNPN and CDR2 SVGIG (reference sequence). V lost 3 bases to trimming and J lost 7 bases; unmatched junction nucleotides: 6. This CDR3 has 14 amino acids. In DNA form, the CDR3 reads TGTGCCTGGAGCCCGGGACAGGGGAACCAGCCCCAGCATTTT. It encodes CAWSPGQGNQPQHF. The full variable domain, rest sourced from reference TRBV30 and TRBJ1-5, is SQTIHQWPATLVQPVGSPLSLECTVEGTSNPNLYWYRQAAGRGLQLLFYSVGIGQISSEVPQNLSASRPQDRQFILSSKKLLLSDSGFYLCAWSPGQGNQPQHFGDGTRLSIL.

The chain employs TRBV7-9 and TRBJ2-2; no firm D call. The V gene's germline CDR1 is SEHNR and CDR2 FQNEAQ (reference sequence). V was trimmed by 1 base and J by 1 base, leaving 4 bases between them. This CDR3 has 14 residues. The CDR3, as DNA: TGTGCCAGCAGCTTAGACTTGAACACCGGGGAGCTGTTTTTT. This encodes CASSLDLNTGELFF.

CDR3 bases: TGCGCCAGCAGCCACCCGGGACAGGCGACCCAAGAGACCCAGTACTTC. Encoded protein: CASSHPGQATQETQYF. This chain links TRBV4-1 with TRBJ2-5; 8 bases fit TRBD1. V lost 3 bases and J lost 1; bases outside the gene matches: 7. This CDR3 contains 16 residues. Germline V lookup: CDR1 MGHRA, CDR2 YSYEKL.

The chain joins TRBV4-3 to TRBJ2-5, with D possibly TRBD1 on 5 matching bases. This CDR3 comprises 16 residues. Trimming stripped 0 bases from V and 1 base from J, with 12 bases between. Germline loops: CDR1 LGHNA, CDR2 YSLEER. This CDR3 reads CASSQDQGRSQETQYF. The CDR3 region has the DNA TGCGCCAGCAGCCAAGATCAGGGCAGGAGCCAAGAGACCCAGTACTTC.

V usage is TRBV5-1 and J usage is TRBJ2-3; perhaps TRBD1 as D (5 bases). Trimming shortened V by 1 base and J by 0 bases, and 6 bases separated the two germline ends. The CDR3 consists of 14 residues. Germline CDR1 is SGHRS and CDR2 is YFSETQ. The CDR3 region has the DNA TGCGCCAGCAGCTTGACAGGAAGCACAGATACGCAGTATTTT. Encoded protein: CASSLTGSTDTQYF.

The V call is TRBV7-2, the J call TRBJ1-4, with 7 bases identical to TRBD1. The CDR3 loop spans 14 amino acids. V trimming: 1 base; J trimming: 4 bases; junction bases outside the gene matches: 0. CDR1 SGHTA and CDR2 FQGNSA come from the germline V gene. In DNA form, the CDR3 reads TGTGCCAGCAGCTTAGGACAGGGTAATGAAAAACTGTTTTTT. Residues: CASSLGQGNEKLFF.